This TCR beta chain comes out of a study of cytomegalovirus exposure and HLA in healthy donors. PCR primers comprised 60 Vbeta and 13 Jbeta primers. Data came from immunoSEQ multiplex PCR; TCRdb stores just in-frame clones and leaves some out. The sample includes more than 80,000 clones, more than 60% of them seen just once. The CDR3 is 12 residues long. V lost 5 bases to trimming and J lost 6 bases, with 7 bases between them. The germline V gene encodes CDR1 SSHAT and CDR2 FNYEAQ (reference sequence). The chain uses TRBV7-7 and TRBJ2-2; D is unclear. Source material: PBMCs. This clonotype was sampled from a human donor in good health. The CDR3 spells CASSLSAGELFF. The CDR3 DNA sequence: TGTGCCAGCAGCCTCTCAGCCGGGGAGCTGTTTTTT.